This TCR beta chain was identified in a study of shared clonotypes between healthy human individuals. In the sorted-subset replicate PCRs, about 190 ng DNA, 30,000 or so T cell genomes, was used. Data came from immunoSEQ multiplex PCR; TCRdb stores just in-frame clones and leaves some out. The sample lists approximately 530,000 clones, roughly 95% occurring once. V lost 6 bases and J lost 3; bases outside the gene matches: 8. Germline V gene data show CDR1 as MDHEN and CDR2 as SYDVKM. This CDR3 comprises 16 residues. With respect to this clone: Antigen unknown.

Donors were healthy HIV-negative adults without recently reported acute infections or vaccinations. Study-level points and caveats: Naive subsets typically showed greater estimated richness than memory subsets. The authors expected sequencing depth to affect clonotype sharing among donors.

V is TRBV28 and J is TRBJ1-5, with 10 bases matching TRBD1. The clonotype originates from a woman aged 25 to 39 in good health. Sequenced material: naive CD4+ T cells sorted from blood. As to subset: CD45RA+ positively selected. As DNA, the CDR3 is TGTGCCAGCAGACCGGGACAGGGGATAGACAATCAGCCCCAGCATTTT. Its protein product is CASRPGQGIDNQPQHF.